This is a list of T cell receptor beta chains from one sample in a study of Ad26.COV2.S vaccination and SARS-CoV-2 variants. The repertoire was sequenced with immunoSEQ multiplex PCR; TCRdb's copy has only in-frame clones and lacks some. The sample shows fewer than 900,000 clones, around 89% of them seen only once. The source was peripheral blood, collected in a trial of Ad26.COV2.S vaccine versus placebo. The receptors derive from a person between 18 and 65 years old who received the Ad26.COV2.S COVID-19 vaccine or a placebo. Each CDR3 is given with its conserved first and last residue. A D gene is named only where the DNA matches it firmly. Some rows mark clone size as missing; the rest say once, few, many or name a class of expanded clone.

cdr3_aa: CAISESNVGGSNTEAFF
cdr3_nt: TGTGCCATCAGTGAGTCGAATGTCGGGGGTTCGAACACTGAAGCTTTCTTT
d_call: NA
v_call: TRBV10-3
j_call: TRBJ1-1
clone_size: NA

cdr3_aa: CASKGWAGELFF
cdr3_nt: TGTGCCAGCAAAGGTTGGGCCGGGGAGCTGTTTTTT
d_call: NA
v_call: TRBV27
j_call: TRBJ2-2
clone_size: NA

cdr3_aa: CASSFAPGAGRETQYF
cdr3_nt: TGTGCCAGCAGCTTTGCGCCCGGGGCAGGGCGAGAGACCCAGTACTTC
d_call: NA
v_call: TRBV7-9
j_call: TRBJ2-5
clone_size: NA

cdr3_aa: CASSREAGPDTQYF
cdr3_nt: TGTGCCAGCAGCCGGGAGGCAGGGCCAGATACGCAGTATTTT
d_call: TRBD2
v_call: TRBV5-5
j_call: TRBJ2-3
clone_size: NA

cdr3_aa: CASSRDSQNEKLFF
cdr3_nt: TGCGCCAGCAGTCGGGACAGCCAAAATGAAAAACTGTTTTTT
d_call: TRBD1
v_call: TRBV5-1
j_call: TRBJ1-4
clone_size: once

cdr3_aa: CASSLNGADTQYF
cdr3_nt: TGTGCCAGCAGCTTAAACGGGGCAGATACGCAGTATTTT
d_call: NA
v_call: TRBV7-3
j_call: TRBJ2-3
clone_size: once

cdr3_aa: CASSFAAGADTQYF
cdr3_nt: TGTGCCAGCAGCTTTGCGGCAGGGGCGGATACGCAGTATTTT
d_call: NA
v_call: TRBV7-2
j_call: TRBJ2-3
clone_size: NA

cdr3_aa: CASSQDWTVYGYTF
cdr3_nt: TGCGCCAGCAGCCAAGATTGGACAGTATATGGCTACACCTTC
d_call: NA
v_call: TRBV4-3
j_call: TRBJ1-2
clone_size: NA

cdr3_aa: CAWSVRGSTDTQYF
cdr3_nt: TGTGCCTGGAGTGTACGGGGGAGCACAGATACGCAGTATTTT
d_call: NA
v_call: TRBV30
j_call: TRBJ2-3
clone_size: NA

cdr3_aa: CASAASDVFTDTQYF
cdr3_nt: TGTGCCAGTGCAGCTAGCGACGTTTTCACAGATACGCAGTATTTT
d_call: NA
v_call: TRBV2
j_call: TRBJ2-3
clone_size: NA

cdr3_aa: CASSLTDYGYTF
cdr3_nt: TGTGCCAGCAGCTTGACCGACTATGGCTACACCTTC
d_call: NA
v_call: TRBV5-6
j_call: TRBJ1-2
clone_size: NA

cdr3_aa: CAISESKGGTLYYNSPLHF
cdr3_nt: TGTGCCATCAGTGAGTCGAAGGGGGGGACCTTGTACTATAATTCACCCCTCCACTTT
d_call: NA
v_call: TRBV10-3
j_call: TRBJ1-6
clone_size: NA

cdr3_aa: CASRNAGTGGNQPQHF
cdr3_nt: TGTGCCAGCAGAAACGCCGGGACAGGGGGCAATCAGCCCCAGCATTTT
d_call: TRBD1
v_call: TRBV2
j_call: TRBJ1-5
clone_size: NA

cdr3_aa: CASSPSSGSTYEQYF
cdr3_nt: TGTGCCAGCAGCCCCTCCAGCGGGAGCACCTACGAGCAGTACTTC
d_call: TRBD2
v_call: TRBV3-1/TRBV3-2
j_call: TRBJ2-7
clone_size: NA

cdr3_aa: CANLLAGPFKGEQFF
cdr3_nt: TGTGCCAACCTACTAGCGGGACCTTTTAAGGGTGAGCAGTTCTTC
d_call: TRBD2
v_call: TRBV2
j_call: TRBJ2-1
clone_size: NA

cdr3_aa: CASSYSRREIGEQYF
cdr3_nt: TGTGCCAGCAGTTACTCGCGGCGGGAGATCGGCGAGCAGTACTTC
d_call: TRBD2
v_call: TRBV6-5
j_call: TRBJ2-7
clone_size: NA

cdr3_aa: CASSQDLGQIPYNEQFF
cdr3_nt: TGTGCCAGCAGCCAAGACTTGGGACAGATTCCCTACAATGAGCAGTTCTTC
d_call: TRBD1
v_call: TRBV14
j_call: TRBJ2-1
clone_size: NA

cdr3_aa: CASLRQSAEAFF
cdr3_nt: TGTGCCAGCCTGAGACAGTCCGCGGAAGCTTTCTTT
d_call: NA
v_call: TRBV6-5
j_call: TRBJ1-1
clone_size: NA

cdr3_aa: CASSVGTQGTQYF
cdr3_nt: TGCGCCAGCTCGGTTGGTACCCAGGGGACGCAGTATTTT
d_call: NA
v_call: TRBV5-1
j_call: TRBJ2-3
clone_size: NA

cdr3_aa: CASSPFDGEGEQYF
cdr3_nt: TGTGCCAGCTCACCGTTTGACGGGGAAGGCGAGCAGTACTTC
d_call: NA
v_call: TRBV18
j_call: TRBJ2-7
clone_size: NA

cdr3_aa: CASSSRRELAKNIQYF
cdr3_nt: TGCGCCAGCAGTTCTAGGCGTGAACTAGCCAAAAACATTCAGTACTTC
d_call: NA
v_call: TRBV5-1
j_call: TRBJ2-4
clone_size: NA

cdr3_aa: CASRRDSSNTEAFF
cdr3_nt: TGCGCCAGCAGGCGGGACAGTTCGAACACTGAAGCTTTCTTT
d_call: TRBD1
v_call: TRBV5-1
j_call: TRBJ1-1
clone_size: NA

cdr3_aa: CATSDSRTSGYTDTQYF
cdr3_nt: TGTGCCACCAGTGACTCCCGGACTAGCGGTTACACAGATACGCAGTATTTT
d_call: TRBD2
v_call: TRBV24-1
j_call: TRBJ2-3
clone_size: once

cdr3_aa: CASSFYSMPIGTQYF
cdr3_nt: TGTGCCAGCAGTTTCTATAGTATGCCGATCGGGACCCAGTACTTC
d_call: NA
v_call: TRBV27
j_call: TRBJ2-5
clone_size: once

cdr3_aa: CASSSGTSGTGELFF
cdr3_nt: TGCGCCAGCAGTTCCGGGACTAGCGGGACCGGGGAGCTGTTTTTT
d_call: TRBD2
v_call: TRBV10-1
j_call: TRBJ2-2
clone_size: NA

cdr3_aa: CASSRDRTGGNTIYF
cdr3_nt: TGTGCCAGCAGTCGAGATAGGACAGGGGGAAACACCATATATTTT
d_call: TRBD1
v_call: TRBV7-2
j_call: TRBJ1-3
clone_size: once

cdr3_aa: CASSQEMFTGNTIYF
cdr3_nt: TGTGCCAGCAGCCAAGAAATGTTCACTGGAAACACCATATATTTT
d_call: NA
v_call: TRBV3-1/TRBV3-2
j_call: TRBJ1-3
clone_size: NA

cdr3_aa: CASSSYTGGSYEQYF
cdr3_nt: TGTGCCAGCAGCTCGTACACGGGGGGGAGTTACGAGCAGTACTTC
d_call: TRBD2
v_call: TRBV7-2
j_call: TRBJ2-7
clone_size: NA

cdr3_aa: CASSFITVDEQYF
cdr3_nt: TGTGCCAGCAGCTTTATAACCGTCGACGAGCAGTACTTC
d_call: NA
v_call: TRBV5-4
j_call: TRBJ2-7
clone_size: NA

cdr3_aa: CASSPLTGGGETQYF
cdr3_nt: TGTGCCAGCTCACCCCTGACAGGGGGAGGAGAGACCCAGTACTTC
d_call: TRBD1
v_call: TRBV18
j_call: TRBJ2-5
clone_size: NA

cdr3_aa: CASSAGRGDIQYF
cdr3_nt: TGCGCCAGCAGCGCGGGACGCGGGGACATTCAGTACTTC
d_call: NA
v_call: TRBV5-1
j_call: TRBJ2-4
clone_size: NA

cdr3_aa: CASSVARGAYNEQFF
cdr3_nt: TGTGCCAGCAGTGTAGCGCGGGGGGCCTACAATGAGCAGTTCTTC
d_call: TRBD2
v_call: TRBV6-1
j_call: TRBJ2-1
clone_size: NA

cdr3_aa: CASRPVAPNTQYF
cdr3_nt: TGTGCCAGCAGGCCGGTGGCCCCGAATACGCAGTATTTT
d_call: NA
v_call: TRBV7-8
j_call: TRBJ2-3
clone_size: NA

cdr3_aa: CASRTSGAPYEQYF
cdr3_nt: TGCGCCAGCAGGACTAGCGGGGCACCCTACGAGCAGTACTTC
d_call: TRBD2
v_call: TRBV10-2
j_call: TRBJ2-7
clone_size: NA

cdr3_aa: CASSKDRAYEQYF
cdr3_nt: TGTGCCAGCAGTAAGGACAGGGCCTACGAGCAGTACTTC
d_call: TRBD1
v_call: TRBV2
j_call: TRBJ2-7
clone_size: NA

cdr3_aa: CASRRGTEAFF
cdr3_nt: TGTGCCAGCCGACGCGGCACTGAAGCTTTCTTT
d_call: NA
v_call: TRBV6-5
j_call: TRBJ1-1
clone_size: NA

cdr3_aa: CASSQMGGNEAFF
cdr3_nt: TGTGCCAGCAGCCAAATGGGCGGCAATGAAGCTTTCTTT
d_call: NA
v_call: TRBV3-1/TRBV3-2
j_call: TRBJ1-1
clone_size: NA

cdr3_aa: CSAGDSEAFF
cdr3_nt: TGCAGCGCCGGGGATTCTGAAGCTTTCTTT
d_call: NA
v_call: TRBV29-1
j_call: TRBJ1-1
clone_size: NA

cdr3_aa: CASSRVDTQYF
cdr3_nt: TGTGCCAGCAGCCGAGTGGATACGCAGTATTTT
d_call: NA
v_call: TRBV5-8
j_call: TRBJ2-3
clone_size: NA

cdr3_aa: CASSLGLAGGGDTQYF
cdr3_nt: TGTGCCAGCAGCTTAGGTCTAGCGGGGGGTGGGGATACGCAGTATTTT
d_call: TRBD2
v_call: TRBV7-2
j_call: TRBJ2-3
clone_size: NA

cdr3_aa: CASSYVGSGKHEQYF
cdr3_nt: TGTGCCAGCAGTTACGTCGGTAGCGGGAAGCACGAGCAGTACTTC
d_call: TRBD2
v_call: TRBV6-5
j_call: TRBJ2-7
clone_size: NA

cdr3_aa: CASSSGLNTEAFF
cdr3_nt: TGTGCCAGCAGCTCGGGCCTGAACACTGAAGCTTTCTTT
d_call: NA
v_call: TRBV7-8
j_call: TRBJ1-1
clone_size: NA

cdr3_aa: CAWSNVVSTDTQYF
cdr3_nt: TGTGCCTGGAGCAACGTGGTGAGCACAGATACGCAGTATTTT
d_call: NA
v_call: TRBV30
j_call: TRBJ2-3
clone_size: once

cdr3_aa: CASSQETLNYGYTF
cdr3_nt: TGTGCCAGCAGCCAAGAAACGCTCAACTATGGCTACACCTTC
d_call: NA
v_call: TRBV3-1/TRBV3-2
j_call: TRBJ1-2
clone_size: NA

cdr3_aa: CSVGGGRVSGTEAFF
cdr3_nt: TGCAGCGTCGGTGGGGGTAGAGTTTCCGGAACTGAAGCTTTCTTT
d_call: NA
v_call: TRBV29-1
j_call: TRBJ1-1
clone_size: once

cdr3_aa: CASSLGSIDAGYTF
cdr3_nt: TGCGCCAGCAGCTTGGGCTCCATCGACGCCGGCTACACCTTC
d_call: NA
v_call: TRBV5-1
j_call: TRBJ1-2
clone_size: NA

cdr3_aa: CASSPVGLSGNTIYF
cdr3_nt: TGCGCCAGCAGCCCAGTAGGGCTCTCTGGAAACACCATATATTTT
d_call: NA
v_call: TRBV5-1
j_call: TRBJ1-3
clone_size: NA

cdr3_aa: CASSQGLAGAISYEQYF
cdr3_nt: TGTGCCAGCAGCCAAGGACTAGCGGGGGCCATCTCCTACGAGCAGTACTTC
d_call: TRBD2
v_call: TRBV4-2
j_call: TRBJ2-7
clone_size: NA

cdr3_aa: CASSLEPVGQGATDEKLFF
cdr3_nt: TGTGCCAGCAGCTTAGAGCCGGTTGGACAGGGGGCGACTGATGAAAAACTGTTTTTT
d_call: TRBD1
v_call: TRBV7-6
j_call: TRBJ1-4
clone_size: NA

cdr3_aa: CASSPGPRASTDTQYF
cdr3_nt: TGCGCCAGCAGCCCGGGACCCCGAGCATCCACAGATACGCAGTATTTT
d_call: NA
v_call: TRBV5-1
j_call: TRBJ2-3
clone_size: NA

cdr3_aa: CASSQVPQDSYGYTF
cdr3_nt: TGTGCCAGCAGCCAAGTCCCACAGGATAGCTATGGCTACACCTTC
d_call: NA
v_call: TRBV3-1/TRBV3-2
j_call: TRBJ1-2
clone_size: NA

cdr3_aa: CASSPSGGYFSSYNEQFF
cdr3_nt: TGTGCCAGTAGTCCTAGCGGGGGGTATTTCAGCTCCTACAATGAGCAGTTCTTC
d_call: TRBD2
v_call: TRBV19
j_call: TRBJ2-1
clone_size: NA

cdr3_aa: CSGGDGSSYEQYF
cdr3_nt: TGCAGCGGGGGGGACGGTAGCTCCTACGAGCAGTACTTC
d_call: NA
v_call: TRBV29-1
j_call: TRBJ2-7
clone_size: few